Below, 27 T cell receptor beta chains from the same sample are listed, as sequenced in a study of spatial heterogeneity in lung cancer. Time point defined: sample taken at primary tumor resection. No cell sorting; template was whole RNA from tumor, lung tissue or PBMC. One entry per CDR3 protein, called by TCRdb with MiXCR from the 5' RACE reads. The repertoire holds roughly 5,300 distinct CDR3 sequences, with roughly 24% as singletons. This sample comprised PBMCs, obtained at surgery. Receptors were obtained from a male donor with early-stage non-small cell lung cancer.

J is TRBJ2-3 and V is TRBV18, with a possible D match to TRBD1 (5 bases). The CDR3 is 14 amino acids. Germline assignment: CDR1 KGHSH and CDR2 LQKENI. V was cut by 2 bases and J by 0 bases, with 6 bases left in between. CDR3 coding DNA: TGTGCCAGCTCACCAGGGGCTAGCACAGATACGCAGTATTTT. This codes for CASSPGASTDTQYF.

The chain is built from TRBV12-3 or TRBV12-4 and TRBJ2-1; TRBD1 matches at 12 bases. The J segment lost 7 bases and the V segment lost 3 bases, leaving 4 bases of the junction unmatched. This CDR3 region has 15 residues. DNA of the CDR3: TGTGCCAGCAGTTTCCGGGACAGGGGGCGGAATGAGCAGTTCTTC. The encoded protein is CASSFRDRGRNEQFF.

The table lists this clonotype with a few counts. V and J are TRBV7-9 and TRBJ2-1, with D possibly being TRBD1 or TRBD2 (5 bases each). CDR1 is SEHNR and CDR2 is FQNEAQ in the germline V gene (reference sequence). This CDR3 has 13 amino acids. V lost 3 bases, J lost 5 bases, and 8 bases lay in between. The CDR3 loop is CASSLGPDNEQFF. DNA for the CDR3: TGTGCCAGCAGCTTGGGACCGGACAATGAGCAGTTCTTC.

By frequency in the sample, this clonotype is medium-sized. The chain employs TRBV11-2 and TRBJ2-3; possible D gene TRBD2, 6 bases. This CDR3 has 14 amino acids. Trimming removed 5 bases from V and 1 base from J, with 10 bases in between. Per germline, CDR1 SGHAT and CDR2 FQNNGV. The chain's CDR3 is CASSLGTGTDTQYF. CDR3 sequence (DNA): TGTGCCAGCAGCCTCGGGACTGGCACAGATACGCAGTATTTT.

This clonotype appeared a few times. The rearrangement joins TRBV12-3 or TRBV12-4 to TRBJ1-1; D not certain. The CDR3 is 13 amino acids. Trimming pared 3 bases from V and 7 bases from J, leaving 12 bases between. CDR3 sequence (DNA): TGTGCCAGCAGTTTCTGGACTGCAGGTGAAGCTTTCTTT. Its translation: CASSFWTAGEAFF.

At least ten counts were recorded for this clonotype. V usage is TRBV2 and J usage is TRBJ2-2, with D tentatively TRBD1 (5 bases). CDR3 length: 18 residues. Between the trimmed V and J ends, which lost 2 bases and 3 bases, there was a span of 19 bases. Germline CDR1 is SNHLY and CDR2 is FYNNEI. CDR3 region: CASSENWSGSPDTGELFF. For the CDR3, the DNA is TGTGCCAGCAGTGAAAATTGGTCAGGGTCTCCGGACACCGGGGAGCTGTTTTTT.

In this sample, this clonotype is medium-sized. This chain connects TRBV28 to TRBJ2-5, with D maybe TRBD1 (6 bases). The CDR3 runs to 15 residues. Germline lookup yields CDR1 MDHEN and CDR2 SYDVKM. V was trimmed by 3 bases and J by 1 base, leaving 12 bases between them. This CDR3 reads CASSLNRALQETQYF. The CDR3 DNA sequence: TGTGCCAGCAGTTTGAACAGGGCCCTCCAAGAGACCCAGTACTTC.

By its share, this clonotype is medium-sized. CDR3 DNA sequence: TGTGCCAGCAGCCCGCTAGCGGGAGTGTGGTATGAGCAGTTCTTC. Translation gives CASSPLAGVWYEQFF. The chain combines TRBV14 with TRBJ2-1; 10 bases align to TRBD2. The length of the CDR3 is 15 residues. CDR1 is SGHDN, CDR2 FVKESK, per germline. Germline trimming cut 4 bases from V and 8 bases from J; bases unmatched to any gene: 8.

This clonotype counts as medium-sized (0.01 to 0.1%). The V call is TRBV20-1, the J call TRBJ2-5, with unresolved D. The CDR3 extends over 14 amino acids. Per the germline V gene, CDR1 is DFQATT and CDR2 is SNEGSKA (reference sequence). V lost 0 bases and J lost 2, with 10 bases in between. DNA for the CDR3: TGCAGTGCTAGAGATGGGCACTCACAAGAGACCCAGTACTTC. This sequence encodes CSARDGHSQETQYF.

This rearrangement joins TRBV6-2 or TRBV6-3 to TRBJ1-2; no clear D. Trimming took off 4 bases at V and 8 bases at J, with 8 bases between the two ends. CDR1 is MNHEY, CDR2 SVGEGT, per germline. The CDR3 has 11 residues. CDR3 residues: CASSLNRGYTF. CDR3 DNA: TGTGCCAGCAGTTTAAATCGAGGCTACACCTTC.

This clonotype was recorded many times. The rearrangement joins TRBV28 to TRBJ2-1, with 8 bases lining up with TRBD1. The germline V gene encodes CDR1 MDHEN and CDR2 SYDVKM. V was clipped by 5 bases and J by 0 bases; unmatched bases: 9. CDR3 size: 17 residues. The CDR3 sequence is CASSPRTGIVSYNEQFF. The CDR3 bases are TGTGCCAGCAGTCCCCGGACAGGGATCGTCTCCTACAATGAGCAGTTCTTC.

Relative to its sample, this clonotype is medium-sized. The V gene is TRBV7-9, the J gene TRBJ2-7; tentatively, D is TRBD2 (6 bases). From germline, CDR1 is SEHNR and CDR2 FQNEAQ (reference sequence). CDR3 size: 20 residues. The germline V and J ends were trimmed by 1 base and 0 bases, with 25 bases remaining between them. The CDR3 region has the DNA TGTGCCAGCAGCTTAGAGCGCGGGGTCTCGGTACGTCTTCTCTCCTACGAGCAGTACTTC. Translation: CASSLERGVSVRLLSYEQYF.

V is TRBV5-1 and J is TRBJ2-5, with 7 bases lining up with TRBD2. V was clipped by 0 bases and J by 6 bases; unmatched bases: 8. The CDR3 totals 15 residues. Germline CDR1 is SGHRS and CDR2 is YFSETQ. The CDR3: CASSLVSGPRQTQYF. The CDR3 DNA follows: TGCGCCAGCAGCTTGGTTAGCGGGCCGAGGCAGACCCAGTACTTC.

The chain combines TRBV12-3 or TRBV12-4 with TRBJ2-1; unclear D gene. The length of the CDR3 is 12 residues. V was clipped by 5 bases and J by 8 bases, with 10 bases between them. This chain's CDR3 is CASSPGVDEQFF. The DNA of the CDR3 is TGTGCCAGCAGTCCCGGCGTCGATGAGCAGTTCTTC.

This clonotype was detected a few times. The V call is TRBV9, the J call TRBJ1-3; D remains ambiguous. The CDR3 has 14 residues. Germline V gene sequence: CDR1 SGDLS, CDR2 YYNGEE. V was clipped by 0 bases and J by 0 bases, with 4 bases between them. CDR3 residues: CASSVGVSGNTIYF. The DNA of the CDR3 is TGTGCCAGCAGCGTAGGAGTCTCTGGAAACACCATATATTTT.

By share of the sample, this clonotype is medium-sized (0.01 to 0.1%). The chain combines TRBV6-2 or TRBV6-3 with TRBJ2-7; tentatively, D is TRBD1 (6 bases). This CDR3 contains 15 residues. Germline V gene data show CDR1 as MNHEY and CDR2 as SVGEGT. Deletions cut 7 bases from V and 2 bases from J, with 18 bases between. The CDR3 nucleotides are TGTGCCAGCATTCAAAGGGGGACGCTAACCTACGAGCAGTACTTC. Amino acids: CASIQRGTLTYEQYF.

By share of the sample, this clonotype is medium-sized. The chain is built from TRBV7-4 and TRBJ2-3; 16 bases are shared with TRBD2. The germline V gene encodes CDR1 SGHVT and CDR2 SQSDAQ. After removal of 4 bases from V and 4 bases from J, the junction contained 11 bases not matched to a gene. This CDR3 is 19 amino acids long. The CDR3 here is CASSSLGGLAGGPADTQYF. In nucleotides, the CDR3 is TGTGCCAGCAGCTCGCTAGGGGGACTAGCGGGGGGGCCCGCAGATACGCAGTATTTT.

Within the sample, this clonotype is medium-sized. The chain combines TRBV14 with TRBJ1-1; the match to TRBD1 covers 12 bases. This CDR3 contains 19 residues. Germline V gene lookup returns CDR1 SGHDN and CDR2 FVKESK. Unmatched junction bases numbered 13, after V lost 1 base and J lost 4 bases. CDR3 loop: CASSQVVTGQGAYGTEAFF. The CDR3 nucleotides read TGTGCCAGCAGCCAAGTGGTCACGGGACAGGGGGCTTATGGCACTGAAGCTTTCTTT.

Sample share makes this clonotype medium-sized. V usage is TRBV2 and J usage is TRBJ2-7; D not resolved. The V gene's germline CDR1 is SNHLY and CDR2 FYNNEI. V lost 11 bases to trimming and J lost 0 bases, with 14 bases between them. The CDR3 loop spans 13 amino acids. The CDR3 reads CARRGPSSYEQYF. Written as DNA, the CDR3 is TGTGCCCGCCGCGGACCCAGCTCCTACGAGCAGTACTTC. The full variable domain, with the rest looked up from reference TRBV2 and TRBJ2-7, is EPEVTQTPSHQVTQMGQEVILRCVPISNHLYFYWYRQILGQKVEFLVSFYNNEISEKSEIFDDQFSVERPDGSNFTLKIRSTKLEDSAMYFCARRGPSSYEQYFGPGTRLTVT.

By share, this clonotype counts as medium-sized. The chain carries TRBV30 and TRBJ2-1, with 7 positions matching TRBD1. The CDR3 contains 13 residues. Unmatched junction bases numbered 5, after V lost 2 bases and J lost 7 bases. CDR1 and CDR2 (germline): GTSNPN, SVGIG (reference sequence). CDR3 in amino acids: CAWSRTGLNEQFF. CDR3 coding DNA: TGTGCCTGGAGTCGGACAGGTCTTAATGAGCAGTTCTTC.

The chain joins TRBV5-6 to TRBJ2-3; 7 nucleotides line up with TRBD1. Per germline, CDR1 SGHDT and CDR2 YYEEEE. V gave up 2 bases and J gave up 2 bases; unmatched junction bases: 8. The CDR3 spans 16 residues. CDR3 sequence reads: CASSLRDSYFTDTQYF. The CDR3 DNA sequence: TGTGCCAGCAGCTTAAGGGACAGCTATTTCACAGATACGCAGTATTTT.

The chain has TRBV7-3 and TRBJ2-1; 9 positions match TRBD2. V dropped 1 base and J dropped 3; count of bases not matched to a gene: 1. From germline, CDR1 is SGHTA and CDR2 FQGTGA. The CDR3 length is 15 residues. The CDR3 sequence: CASSLKLAGYNEQFF. CDR3 nucleotides: TGTGCCAGCAGCTTAAAACTAGCGGGCTACAATGAGCAGTTCTTC.

This clonotype was observed at least ten times. The chain links TRBV30 to TRBJ2-7; D is ambiguous. Per the germline V gene, CDR1 is GTSNPN and CDR2 is SVGIG (reference sequence). The CDR3 length is 13 residues. V gave up 1 base and J gave up 4 bases, with 11 bases separating them. As DNA, the CDR3 is TGTGCCTGGAGTGGCTATCGAGGATACGAGCAGTACTTC. It specifies CAWSGYRGYEQYF.

This clonotype is classed as medium-sized. The J gene is TRBJ2-7, the V gene TRBV20-1; D is unclear. Germline-derived CDR1 and CDR2 are DFQATT and SNEGSKA (reference sequence). There are 13 residues in the CDR3. Trimming took 1 base from V and 3 from J, leaving 10 bases between them. The CDR3 DNA reads as TGCAGTGCTAGAGTAGGAGCTTTCTACGAGCAGTACTTC. Its protein product is CSARVGAFYEQYF.

By proportion, this clonotype is medium-sized. The rearrangement links TRBV5-1 to TRBJ1-4; D is uncertain. Looked up from germline, CDR1 is SGHRS and CDR2 is YFSETQ. V lost 4 bases and J lost 6, with 16 bases in between. The CDR3 loop spans 15 amino acids. CDR3 DNA: TGCGCCAGCAGCACCGAGTGGGGAGCAGATGAAAAACTGTTTTTT. Protein: CASSTEWGADEKLFF.

This clonotype ranks as medium-sized (0.01 to 0.1%). The V call is TRBV15, the J call TRBJ2-1, with D possibly being TRBD1 or TRBD2 (5 bases each). V was shortened by 6 bases and J by 3 bases, with 15 bases between the two germline ends. From germline, CDR1 is LNHNV and CDR2 YYDKDF (reference sequence). The CDR3 totals 15 residues. CDR3 in amino acids: CATSAWGPDYNEQFF. CDR3 DNA sequence: TGTGCCACCAGTGCATGGGGACCCGACTACAATGAGCAGTTCTTC.

The chain uses TRBV6-1 and TRBJ2-3, with 8 bases matching TRBD1. Germline trimming cut 2 bases from V and 5 bases from J; bases unmatched to any gene: 6. The CDR3 is 15 amino acids. CDR1 and CDR2 (germline): MNHNS, SASEGT. The CDR3 bases are TGTGCCAGCAGTGAAAGGCCAGGGGGCCGAGATACGCAGTATTTT. The encoded protein is CASSERPGGRDTQYF.